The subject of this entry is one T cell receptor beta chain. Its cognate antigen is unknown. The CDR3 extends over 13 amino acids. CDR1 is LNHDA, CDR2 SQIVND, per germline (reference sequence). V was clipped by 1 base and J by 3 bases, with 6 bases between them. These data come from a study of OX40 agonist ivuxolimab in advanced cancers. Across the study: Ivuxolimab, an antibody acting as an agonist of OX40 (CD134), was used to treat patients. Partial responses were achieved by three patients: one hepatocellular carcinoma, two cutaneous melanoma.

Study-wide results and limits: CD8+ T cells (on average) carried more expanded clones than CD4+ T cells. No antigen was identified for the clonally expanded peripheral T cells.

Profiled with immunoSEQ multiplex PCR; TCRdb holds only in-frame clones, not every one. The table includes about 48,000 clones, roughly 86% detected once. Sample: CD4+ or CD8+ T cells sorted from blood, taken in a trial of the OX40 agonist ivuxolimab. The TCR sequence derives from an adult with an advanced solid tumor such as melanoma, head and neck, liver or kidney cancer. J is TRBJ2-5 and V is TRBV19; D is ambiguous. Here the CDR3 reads CASSIVREETQYF. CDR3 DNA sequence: TGTGCCAGTAGTATAGTTAGGGAAGAGACCCAGTACTTC.